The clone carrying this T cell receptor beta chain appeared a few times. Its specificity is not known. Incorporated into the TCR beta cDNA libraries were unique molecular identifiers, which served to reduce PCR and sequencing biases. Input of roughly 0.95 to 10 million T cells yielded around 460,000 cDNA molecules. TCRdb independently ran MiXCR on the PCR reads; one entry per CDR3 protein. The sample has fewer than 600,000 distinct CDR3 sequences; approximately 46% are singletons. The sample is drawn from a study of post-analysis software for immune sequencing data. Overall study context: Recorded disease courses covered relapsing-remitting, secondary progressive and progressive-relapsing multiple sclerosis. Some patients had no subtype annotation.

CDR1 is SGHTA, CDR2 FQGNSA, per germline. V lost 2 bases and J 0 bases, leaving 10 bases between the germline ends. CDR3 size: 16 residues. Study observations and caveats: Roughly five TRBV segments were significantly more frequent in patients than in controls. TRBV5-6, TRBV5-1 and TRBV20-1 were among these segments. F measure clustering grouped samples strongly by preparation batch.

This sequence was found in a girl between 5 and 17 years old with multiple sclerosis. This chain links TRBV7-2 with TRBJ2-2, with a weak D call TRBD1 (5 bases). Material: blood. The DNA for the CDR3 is TGTGCCAGCAGCTTATTGGGGCTGGCGAACACCGGGGAGCTGTTTTTT. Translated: CASSLLGLANTGELFF.